This T cell receptor beta chain came from a study of PD-L1 blockade in urothelial cancer. Study summary: About 90% of the 29 patients were men with bladder-origin urothelial cancer.

The patients' disease, urothelial carcinoma, was locally advanced or metastatic. Produced via immunoSEQ multiplex PCR; TCRdb's table is partial and in-frame only. The sample has some 60,000 clones; roughly 84% are singletons. CDR1 LNHDA and CDR2 SQIVND come from the germline V gene (reference sequence). Trimming left V 5 bases short and J 7 bases short, with 14 bases between. CDR3 length: 14 residues. The receptor comes from a man over 45 with urothelial cancer. V is TRBV19 and J is TRBJ2-2; tentatively, D is TRBD2 (6 bases). Source: PBMCs, taken around atezolizumab (anti-PD-L1) treatment. CDR3 bases: TGTGCCAGTAGTCCCGGGACTGCAATCGGGGAGCTGTTTTTT. This translates into CASSPGTAIGELFF.